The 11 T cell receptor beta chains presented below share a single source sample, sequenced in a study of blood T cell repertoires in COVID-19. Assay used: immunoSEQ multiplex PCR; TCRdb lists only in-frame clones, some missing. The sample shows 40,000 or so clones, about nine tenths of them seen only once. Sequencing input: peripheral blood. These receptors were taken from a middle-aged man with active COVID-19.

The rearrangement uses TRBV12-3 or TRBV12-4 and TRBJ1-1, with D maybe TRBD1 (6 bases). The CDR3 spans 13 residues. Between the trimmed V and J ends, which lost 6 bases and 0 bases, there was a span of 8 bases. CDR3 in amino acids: CASRQGLNTEAFF. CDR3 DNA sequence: TGTGCCAGCAGACAGGGCTTGAACACTGAAGCTTTCTTT.

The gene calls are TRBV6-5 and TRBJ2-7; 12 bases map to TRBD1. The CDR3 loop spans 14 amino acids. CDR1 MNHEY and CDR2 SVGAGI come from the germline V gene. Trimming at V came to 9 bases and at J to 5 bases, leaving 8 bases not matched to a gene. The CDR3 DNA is TGTGCCAGTTCCCCGGGACAGGGGGCCCACGAGCAGTACTTC. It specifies CASSPGQGAHEQYF.

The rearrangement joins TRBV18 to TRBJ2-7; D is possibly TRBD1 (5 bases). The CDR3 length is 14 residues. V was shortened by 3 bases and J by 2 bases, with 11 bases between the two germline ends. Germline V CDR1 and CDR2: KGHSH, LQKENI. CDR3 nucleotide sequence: TGTGCCAGCTCACCGCAGGGCCCGACCTACGAGCAGTACTTC. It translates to CASSPQGPTYEQYF.

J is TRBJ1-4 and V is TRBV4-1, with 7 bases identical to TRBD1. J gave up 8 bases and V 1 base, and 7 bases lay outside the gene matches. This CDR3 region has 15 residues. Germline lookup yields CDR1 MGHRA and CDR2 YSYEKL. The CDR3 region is CASSQGQGGIEKLFF. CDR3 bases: TGCGCCAGCAGCCAAGGACAGGGAGGAATCGAAAAACTGTTTTTT.

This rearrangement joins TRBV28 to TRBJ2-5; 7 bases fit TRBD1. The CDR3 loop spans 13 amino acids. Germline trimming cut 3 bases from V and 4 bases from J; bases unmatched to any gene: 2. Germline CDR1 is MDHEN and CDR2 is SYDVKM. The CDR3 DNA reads TGTGCCAGCAGTTTTAGGGGGCGAGAGACCCAGTACTTC. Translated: CASSFRGRETQYF.

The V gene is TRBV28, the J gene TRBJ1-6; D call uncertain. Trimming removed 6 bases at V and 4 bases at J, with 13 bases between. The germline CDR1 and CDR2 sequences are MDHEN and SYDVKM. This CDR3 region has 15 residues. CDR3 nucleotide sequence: TGTGCCAGCAGCCCTCGGCAGGTTTATAATTCACCCCTCCACTTT. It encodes CASSPRQVYNSPLHF.

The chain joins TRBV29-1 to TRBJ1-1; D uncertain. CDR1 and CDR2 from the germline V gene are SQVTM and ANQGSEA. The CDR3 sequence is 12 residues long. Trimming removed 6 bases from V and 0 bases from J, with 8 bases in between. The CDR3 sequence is CSVADLNTEAFF. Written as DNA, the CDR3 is TGCAGCGTCGCAGATTTGAACACTGAAGCTTTCTTT.

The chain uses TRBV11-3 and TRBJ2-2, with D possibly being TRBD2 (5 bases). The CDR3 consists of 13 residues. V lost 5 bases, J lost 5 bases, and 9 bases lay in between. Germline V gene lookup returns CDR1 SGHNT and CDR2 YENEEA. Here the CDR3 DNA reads TGTGCCAGCAGCCCGAGCGGAACCGGGGAGCTGTTTTTT. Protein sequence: CASSPSGTGELFF.

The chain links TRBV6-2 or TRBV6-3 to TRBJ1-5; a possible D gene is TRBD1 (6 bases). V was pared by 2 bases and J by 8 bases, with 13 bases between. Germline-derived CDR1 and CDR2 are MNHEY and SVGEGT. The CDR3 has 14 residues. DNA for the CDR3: TGTGCCAGCAGTTACGGGGAGGGGGTTAAGCCCCAGCATTTT. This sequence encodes CASSYGEGVKPQHF.

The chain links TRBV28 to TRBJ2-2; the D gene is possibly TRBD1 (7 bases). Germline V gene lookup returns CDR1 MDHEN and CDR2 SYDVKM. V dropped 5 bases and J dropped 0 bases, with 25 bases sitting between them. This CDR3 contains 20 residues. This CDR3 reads CASSLHYIWGDSSNTGELFF. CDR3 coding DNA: TGTGCCAGCAGTCTACATTACATTTGGGGGGACAGCTCGAACACCGGGGAGCTGTTTTTT.

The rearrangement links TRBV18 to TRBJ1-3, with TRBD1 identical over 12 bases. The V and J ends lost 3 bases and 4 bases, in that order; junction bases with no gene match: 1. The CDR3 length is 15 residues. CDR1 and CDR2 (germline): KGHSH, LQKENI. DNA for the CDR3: TGTGCCAGCTCACCCGGGACAGGGGGCGGAAACACCATATATTTT. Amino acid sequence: CASSPGTGGGNTIYF. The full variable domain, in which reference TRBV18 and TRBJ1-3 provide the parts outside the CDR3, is NAGVMQNPRHLVRRRGQEARLRCSPMKGHSHVYWYRQLPEEGLKFMVYLQKENIIDESGMPKERFSAEFPKEGPSILRIQQVVRGDSAAYFCASSPGTGGGNTIYFGEGSWLTVV.